This TCR beta chain was captured by sequencing in a study of blood T cell repertoires in COVID-19. Across the whole study: COVID-19 samples, acute and convalescent, were from the United States, Italy and Spain. T cells, B-cell-depleted T cells, or PBMCs provided the cDNA or gDNA that served as material.

CDR3 length: 12 residues. Under the authors' procedure: Amplification of reference gene primers was used by the study to estimate nucleated cell counts. Data came from immunoSEQ multiplex PCR; TCRdb stores just in-frame clones and leaves some out. V, J and clone size are taken as reported in that table, and D and trimming were inferred from the DNA itself. The sample holds approximately 670,000 clones, 85% to 90% seen once. The sequencing sample was made of peripheral blood. The source is a woman in her late teens or twenties with acute or convalescent COVID-19. V gene TRBV21-1 combines with J gene TRBJ2-3; the table's D call of TRBD2 was not tested on the DNA. TRBV21-1 is a recognized pseudogene. This chain's CDR3 is CASSPFGDTQYF. The CDR3 DNA reads TGTGCCAGCAGCCCCTTCGGAGATACGCAGTATTTT.